These 32 T cell receptor beta chains were all obtained from the same sample, sequenced in a study of identical twins. From the 5' RACE reads, TCRdb called clonotypes with MiXCR, one entry per CDR3 protein. The sample includes 200,000 or so distinct CDR3 sequences, under 10% of them seen just once. The same data also went into a second study, on yellow fever vaccine responses in identical twins.

Material for sequencing was memory (CD45RO+) T cells sorted from blood. The origin of the receptors is a woman under 30 in good health.

This clonotype was detected only a few times. CDR3 bases: TGCAGCGTTGCTTCAGGGGGTTTTGATGAGCAGTTCTTC. The encoded protein is CSVASGGFDEQFF. The rearrangement joins TRBV29-1 to TRBJ2-1; 7 bases align to TRBD1. Germline CDR1 reads SQVTM; CDR2 reads ANQGSEA. The CDR3 consists of 13 residues. The V and J ends lost 4 bases and 8 bases, in that order; junction bases with no gene match: 8.

The V and J genes are TRBV7-9 and TRBJ2-7, with D possibly matching TRBD2 (6 bases). Per the germline V gene, CDR1 is SEHNR and CDR2 is FQNEAQ (reference sequence). CDR3 length equals 16 residues. V was cut by 5 bases and J by 2 bases, with 19 bases left in between. The CDR3 protein is CASSPRGSGLAYEQYF. CDR3 DNA: TGTGCCAGCAGCCCGAGGGGTAGCGGACTCGCCTACGAGCAGTACTTC.

In its sample, this clonotype was seen many times. The rearrangement joins TRBV29-1 to TRBJ2-1; 11 bases are shared with TRBD2. The CDR3 is 16 amino acids. The V segment lost 3 bases and the J segment 0 bases; nucleotides outside the gene matches: 4. Germline CDR1 and CDR2: SQVTM and ANQGSEA. The CDR3 loop reads CSVEGTSGPSYNEQFF. The CDR3 coding sequence is TGCAGCGTTGAGGGGACTAGCGGCCCCTCCTACAATGAGCAGTTCTTC.

V and J are TRBV23-1 and TRBJ2-1; 7 nucleotides agree with TRBD1. TRBV23-1 is an ORF, with its function uncertain. V was clipped by 4 bases and J by 8 bases; unmatched bases: 11. This CDR3 has 15 amino acids. In nucleotides, the CDR3 is TGCGCCAGCAGTCCAGGGGGACCTTTCAGGGATGAGCAGTTCTTC. It specifies CASSPGGPFRDEQFF.

This clonotype was found many times. The chain recombines TRBV7-6 with TRBJ2-2; 7 bases agree with TRBD1. With 5 bases clipped from V and 2 bases from J, the junction kept 8 bases outside the gene matches. This CDR3 has 16 residues. CDR1 and CDR2 (germline): SGHVS, FNYEAQ. Here the CDR3 reads CASSRTRDSNTGELFF. DNA of the CDR3: TGTGCCAGCAGCAGGACCCGGGACAGCAACACCGGGGAGCTGTTTTTT.

This clonotype occurred many times. The J gene is TRBJ2-7, the V gene TRBV5-1, with 8 bases identical to TRBD1. CDR3 size: 15 residues. Germline assignment: CDR1 SGHRS and CDR2 YFSETQ. V trimming: 4 bases; J trimming: 3 bases; junction bases outside the gene matches: 9. CDR3: CASSIATGANYEQYF. The CDR3 nucleotides read TGCGCCAGCAGCATCGCGACAGGGGCTAACTACGAGCAGTACTTC.

The table lists this clonotype with a few counts. The chain is built from TRBV7-9 and TRBJ2-3, with D perhaps matching TRBD1 (6 bases). This CDR3 spans 14 amino acids. Per the germline V gene, CDR1 is SEHNR and CDR2 is FQNEAQ (reference sequence). Trimming removed 6 bases from V and 2 bases from J, with 12 bases in between. CDR3 loop: CASSPGGATDTQYF. CDR3 coding DNA: TGTGCCAGCAGTCCTGGGGGCGCCACAGATACGCAGTATTTT.

The rearrangement links TRBV4-1 to TRBJ1-1, with 8 bases that match TRBD1. Per the germline V gene, CDR1 is MGHRA and CDR2 is YSYEKL. With 3 bases clipped from V and 6 bases from J, the junction kept 6 bases outside the gene matches. The CDR3 is made up of 14 amino acids. For the CDR3, the DNA is TGCGCCAGCAGCCACCCGGACAGGGAGTCTGAAGCTTTCTTT. This sequence encodes CASSHPDRESEAFF.

The V gene is TRBV7-9, the J gene TRBJ2-5; 10 bases match TRBD2. This CDR3 has 13 residues. The germline gives CDR1 SEHNR, CDR2 FQNEAQ (reference sequence). The ends lost 5 bases at V and 13 bases at J; junction bases unmatched: 10. The CDR3 nucleotides are TGTGCCAGCAGCCCACATCTAGCGGGAGCCCTGTACTTC. Its protein product is CASSPHLAGALYF.

This clonotype has at least ten counts. The chain is built from TRBV28 and TRBJ1-4, with TRBD1 as a possible D gene (6 bases). V was clipped by 2 bases and J by 5 bases, with 15 bases between them. The germline gives CDR1 MDHEN, CDR2 SYDVKM. The CDR3 consists of 16 residues. CDR3 sequence: CASSLIRGAFNEKLFF. The CDR3, as DNA: TGTGCCAGCAGTTTAATCAGGGGCGCTTTCAATGAAAAACTGTTTTTT.

In its sample, this clonotype was seen a few times. The junction differs from germline at one of its ends, possibly a read error. The V call is TRBV12-3 or TRBV12-4, the J call TRBJ2-3; perhaps TRBD2 as D (6 bases). This CDR3 is 19 amino acids long. DNA of the CDR3: TGTGCCATCAGTTTTTCAGTCATCGTCGGGACTCCTTTAACAGATACGCAGTATTTT. Translating gives CAISFSVIVGTPLTDTQYF.

The sample holds many counts of this clonotype. The V call is TRBV4-3, the J call TRBJ2-4, with D hard to call. V was shortened by 0 bases and J by 7 bases, with 16 bases between the two germline ends. This CDR3 has 16 amino acids. Germline V gene lookup returns CDR1 LGHNA and CDR2 YSLEER. DNA of the CDR3: TGCGCCAGCAGCCAAGAACCCAACCCCTTGGGGAACATTCAGTACTTC. Translated: CASSQEPNPLGNIQYF.

The rearrangement links TRBV2 to TRBJ2-5; D unresolved. Germline V gene lookup returns CDR1 SNHLY and CDR2 FYNNEI. The CDR3 extends over 13 amino acids. V was cut by 7 bases and J by 0 bases, with 9 bases left in between. Written as DNA, the CDR3 is TGTGCCAGCAAAACTGACTACCAAGAGACCCAGTACTTC. Translated: CASKTDYQETQYF.

The chain is built from TRBV6-5 and TRBJ1-5; TRBD1 might be the D (6 bases). The germline V and J ends were trimmed by 4 bases and 1 base, with 11 bases remaining between them. The CDR3 runs to 15 residues. Per germline, CDR1 MNHEY and CDR2 SVGAGI. In nucleotides, the CDR3 is TGTGCCAGCAGTTCGGGGGGGCCGAGCAATCAGCCCCAGCATTTT. This codes for CASSSGGPSNQPQHF.

A word on this clonotype: This may come from a read error, since a much larger clone is one base off. This chain links TRBV2 with TRBJ1-1, with 7 bases fitting TRBD1. The V and J ends lost 8 bases and 1 base, in that order; junction bases with no gene match: 10. The CDR3 has 15 amino acids. Germline assignment: CDR1 SNHLY and CDR2 FYNNEI. CDR3 sequence reads: CASGDRQGANTEAFF. The CDR3 DNA follows: TGTGCCAGCGGGGACAGACAGGGAGCGAACACTGAAGCTTTCTTT.

The gene calls are TRBV11-2 and TRBJ2-1; TRBD2 matches 8 bases. Trimming at V came to 5 bases and at J to 8 bases, leaving 11 bases not matched to a gene. The V gene's germline CDR1 is SGHAT and CDR2 FQNNGV. This CDR3 region has 15 residues. The DNA for the CDR3 is TGTGCCAGCAGCCCGGAAGGACTAGCTATCGATGAGCAGTTCTTC. Its translation is CASSPEGLAIDEQFF.

This clonotype was found many times. The CDR3 sequence: CASSYEFGGRSETQYF. For the CDR3, the DNA is TGTGCCAGCAGTTACGAATTCGGCGGGAGATCAGAGACCCAGTACTTC. The chain uses TRBV27 and TRBJ2-5; 7 nucleotides align to TRBD2. CDR1 is MNHEY, CDR2 SMNVEV, per germline (reference sequence). This CDR3 region has 16 residues. The V segment lost 4 bases and the J segment 4 bases; nucleotides outside the gene matches: 12.

The rearrangement uses TRBV6-1 and TRBJ2-7, with 7 bases fitting TRBD2. Germline CDR1 reads MNHNS; CDR2 reads SASEGT. The CDR3 extends over 14 amino acids. V lost 8 bases, J lost 0 bases, and 7 bases stayed unmatched. CDR3 amino acids: CASERGTSSYEQYF. DNA for the CDR3: TGTGCCAGCGAGCGGGGAACCAGCTCCTACGAGCAGTACTTC.

A few counts support this clonotype. The rearrangement links TRBV20-1 to TRBJ1-1, with D perhaps TRBD1 (6 bases). The CDR3 is 12 amino acids. Per germline, CDR1 DFQATT and CDR2 SNEGSKA (reference sequence). The V end was cut by 6 bases, the J end by 2 bases, with 10 bases between. CDR3 protein: CSAGGQNTEAFF. The CDR3 bases are TGCAGTGCGGGGGGACAAAACACTGAAGCTTTCTTT.

This clonotype was seen a few times. V gene TRBV21-1 combines with J gene TRBJ1-5; TRBD1, as called in the table, went unchecked against the DNA. TRBV21-1 is a recognized pseudogene. This CDR3 spans 16 amino acids. The CDR3 DNA sequence: TGTGCCAGCAGCAAATGGGGGGGGGCGGCCAAGCAGCCCCAGCATTTT. This gives the protein CASSKWGGAAKQPQHF.

This clonotype turned up a few times. V is TRBV7-3 and J is TRBJ2-5, with 9 bases lining up with TRBD2. The CDR3 length is 15 residues. In germline, CDR1 is SGHTA, CDR2 FQGTGA. V was pared by 5 bases and J by 5 bases, with 9 bases of the junction left unmatched. The DNA of the CDR3 is TGTGCCAGCAGCACGCAAGCGGGGGGCGGGGAGACCCAGTACTTC. This sequence encodes CASSTQAGGGETQYF.

Only a few counts were recorded for this clonotype. The chain has TRBV28 and TRBJ2-7; 8 bases line up with TRBD2. This CDR3 is built from 16 residues. With 5 bases clipped from V and 0 bases from J, the junction kept 9 bases outside the gene matches. Germline assignment: CDR1 MDHEN and CDR2 SYDVKM. In DNA, the CDR3 is TGTGCCAGCAGTACCCCCCAGGCGGGAGGCTCCTACGAGCAGTACTTC. This sequence encodes CASSTPQAGGSYEQYF. Full variable domain (outside the CDR3, taken from reference TRBV28 and TRBJ2-7): DVKVTQSSRYLVKRTGEKVFLECVQDMDHENMFWYRQDPGLGLRLIYFSYDVKMKEKGDIPEGYSVSREKKERFSLILESASTNQTSMYLCASSTPQAGGSYEQYFGPGTRLTVT.

In this sample, this clonotype turned up many times. The chain uses TRBV9 and TRBJ2-3, with 7 bases lining up with TRBD2. This CDR3 is 16 amino acids long. V dropped 3 bases and J dropped 1; count of bases not matched to a gene: 8. From germline, CDR1 is SGDLS and CDR2 YYNGEE. The CDR3 reads CASSAPGREGTDTQYF. The CDR3 nucleotides are TGTGCCAGCAGCGCCCCGGGACGGGAGGGCACAGATACGCAGTATTTT.

The table lists this clonotype with many counts. The chain uses TRBV7-2 and TRBJ1-2, with D unclear. The ends were cut back, 2 bases at V and 2 bases at J, with 18 bases in the middle. CDR3 size: 17 residues. The V gene's germline CDR1 is SGHTA and CDR2 FQGNSA. The CDR3 DNA is TGTGCCAGCAGCTTATGGGTTGCGTTGGGCCAAAACTATGGCTACACCTTC. Its protein product is CASSLWVALGQNYGYTF. The complete variable domain, with remaining parts taken from reference TRBV7-2 and TRBJ1-2, reads GAGVSQSPSNKVTEKGKDVELRCDPISGHTALYWYRQSLGQGLEFLIYFQGNSAPDKSGLPSDRFSAERTGGSVSTLTIQRTQQEDSAVYLCASSLWVALGQNYGYTFGSGTRLTVV.

This clonotype was observed a few times. The genes are TRBV6-5 and TRBJ2-1; TRBD2 aligns across 7 bases. V dropped 2 bases and J dropped 6; count of bases not matched to a gene: 7. CDR3 size: 15 residues. Germline V gene data show CDR1 as MNHEY and CDR2 as SVGAGI. CDR3 sequence: CASSYPGGGRNEQFF. In nucleotides, the CDR3 is TGTGCCAGCAGTTACCCGGGAGGCGGTCGCAATGAGCAGTTCTTC.

The chain carries TRBV11-2 and TRBJ2-7; 13 bases agree with TRBD2. Germline assignment: CDR1 SGHAT and CDR2 FQNNGV. This CDR3 region has 18 residues. The V segment lost 5 bases and the J segment 2 bases; nucleotides outside the gene matches: 12. CDR3 loop: CASSVGLAGTARTYEQYF. The CDR3 nucleotides read TGTGCCAGCAGCGTGGGACTAGCGGGAACGGCTCGTACCTACGAGCAGTACTTC.

In its sample, this clonotype was seen a few times. J is TRBJ2-6 and V is TRBV18; perhaps TRBD1 as D (6 bases). Per germline, CDR1 KGHSH and CDR2 LQKENI. The CDR3 runs to 17 residues. V dropped 4 bases and J dropped 3 bases, with 16 bases sitting between them. CDR3 protein: CASSLSDRPIGANVLTF. The CDR3 DNA is TGTGCCAGCTCACTCTCTGACAGGCCCATTGGGGCCAACGTCCTGACTTTC.

This clonotype showed up many times. This chain uses TRBV7-3 with TRBJ1-2; a weak D match, TRBD1 (5 bases). The V and J ends lost 0 bases and 6 bases respectively, with 11 bases between them. The CDR3 is 14 residues long. The germline CDR1 and CDR2 sequences are SGHTA and FQGTGA. The CDR3 region is CASSLTGGYDGYTF. The CDR3 nucleotides read TGTGCCAGCAGCTTAACGGGGGGATATGATGGCTACACCTTC.

The J gene is TRBJ2-7, the V gene TRBV20-1; the match to TRBD1 covers 8 bases. Germline V gives CDR1 DFQATT, CDR2 SNEGSKA (reference sequence). The junction had 9 bases not matched to a gene; V was cut back by 6 bases and J by 5 bases. The CDR3 has 13 residues. CDR3 in DNA: TGCAGTGCCCGACAGGGGACCTTGGACGAGCAGTACTTC. Its protein is CSARQGTLDEQYF.

This clonotype was seen repeatedly, ten times or more. This chain uses TRBV9 with TRBJ2-3, with TRBD2 matching over 7 bases. The CDR3 totals 16 residues. Germline CDR1 is SGDLS and CDR2 is YYNGEE. The ends lost 4 bases at V and 2 bases at J; junction bases unmatched: 10. The CDR3 DNA reads as TGTGCCAGCAGCTTCCCTGAGCGGGGCTCCACAGATACGCAGTATTTT. Protein: CASSFPERGSTDTQYF.

This clonotype was counted at least ten times. The chain employs TRBV7-8 and TRBJ2-1; 7 bases fit TRBD2. Germline loops: CDR1 SGHVS, CDR2 FQNEAQ. The CDR3 consists of 18 residues. J was trimmed by 2 bases and V by 0 bases; bases with no gene match: 10. CDR3 DNA: TGTGCCAGCAGCTTAGCTCCACCGGGACTACCGCCCTACAATGAGCAGTTCTTC. Amino acid sequence: CASSLAPPGLPPYNEQFF.

This clonotype occurred a few times. The chain couples TRBV4-2 to TRBJ1-6; no definite D call. V was trimmed by 2 bases and J by 7 bases, leaving 9 bases between them. The V gene's germline CDR1 is LGHNA and CDR2 YNFKEQ. This CDR3 is built from 14 residues. The CDR3 DNA sequence: TGTGCCAGCAGCCAAACCGTCGAAAATTCACCCCTCCACTTT. As protein: CASSQTVENSPLHF.